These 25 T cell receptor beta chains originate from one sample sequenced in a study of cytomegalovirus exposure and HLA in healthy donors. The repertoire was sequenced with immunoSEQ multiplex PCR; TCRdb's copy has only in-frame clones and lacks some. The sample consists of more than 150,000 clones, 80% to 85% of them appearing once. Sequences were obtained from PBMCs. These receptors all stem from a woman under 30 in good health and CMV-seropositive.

In nucleotides, the CDR3 is TGCGCCAGCAGCCAAGATCATCCCAGGGAGGGGTTCTTC. This gives the protein CASSQDHPREGFF. This chain joins TRBV4-3 and TRBJ2-1; 7 bases are shared with TRBD2. V lost 0 bases to trimming and J lost 15 bases; unmatched junction nucleotides: 8. This CDR3 has 13 residues. The germline V gene has CDR1 LGHNA and CDR2 YSLEER.

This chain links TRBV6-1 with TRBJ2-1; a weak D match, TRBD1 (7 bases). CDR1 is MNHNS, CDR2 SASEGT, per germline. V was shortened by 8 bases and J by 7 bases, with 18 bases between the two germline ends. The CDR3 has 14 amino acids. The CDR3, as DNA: TGTGCCAGCCAAGGCCTGCCAGGGGGGAATGAGCAGTTCTTC. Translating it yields CASQGLPGGNEQFF.

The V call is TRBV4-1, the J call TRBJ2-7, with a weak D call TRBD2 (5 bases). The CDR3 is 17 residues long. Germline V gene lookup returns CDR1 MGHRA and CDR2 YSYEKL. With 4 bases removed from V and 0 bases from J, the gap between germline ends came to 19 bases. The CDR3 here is CASSPLLSGIASYEQYF. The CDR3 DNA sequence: TGCGCCAGCAGCCCATTACTAAGCGGTATCGCCTCCTACGAGCAGTACTTC.

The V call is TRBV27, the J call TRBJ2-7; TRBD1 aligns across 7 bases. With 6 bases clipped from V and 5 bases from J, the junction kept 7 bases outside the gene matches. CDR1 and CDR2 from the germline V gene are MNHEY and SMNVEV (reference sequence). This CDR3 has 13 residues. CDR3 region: CASRTGMGNEQYF. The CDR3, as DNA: TGTGCCAGCAGGACAGGGATGGGTAACGAGCAGTACTTC.

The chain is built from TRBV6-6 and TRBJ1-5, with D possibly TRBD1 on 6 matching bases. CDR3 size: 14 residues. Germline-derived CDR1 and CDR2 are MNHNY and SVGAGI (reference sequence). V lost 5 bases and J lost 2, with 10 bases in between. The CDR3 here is CASSLGGGNQPQHF. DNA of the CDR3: TGTGCCAGCAGTCTAGGGGGAGGCAATCAGCCCCAGCATTTT.

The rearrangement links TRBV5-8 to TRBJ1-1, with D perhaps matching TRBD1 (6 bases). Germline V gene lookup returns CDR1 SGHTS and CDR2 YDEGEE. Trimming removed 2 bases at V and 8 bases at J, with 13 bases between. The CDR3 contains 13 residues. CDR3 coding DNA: TGTGCCAGCAGCTTAGGTCGGGGGGCCGAAGCTTTCTTT. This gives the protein CASSLGRGAEAFF.

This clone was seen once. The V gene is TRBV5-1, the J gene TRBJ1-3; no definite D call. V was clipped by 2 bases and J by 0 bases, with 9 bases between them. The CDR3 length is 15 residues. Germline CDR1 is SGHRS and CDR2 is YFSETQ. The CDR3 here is CASSLNSGSGNTIYF. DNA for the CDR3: TGCGCCAGCAGCTTAAATTCAGGCTCTGGAAACACCATATATTTT.

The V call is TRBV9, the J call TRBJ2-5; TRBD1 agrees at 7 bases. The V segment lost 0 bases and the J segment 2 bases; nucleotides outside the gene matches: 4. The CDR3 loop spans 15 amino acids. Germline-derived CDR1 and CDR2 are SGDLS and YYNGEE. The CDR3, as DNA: TGTGCCAGCAGCGTAGACAGGGGTGCACAAGAGACCCAGTACTTC. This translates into CASSVDRGAQETQYF.

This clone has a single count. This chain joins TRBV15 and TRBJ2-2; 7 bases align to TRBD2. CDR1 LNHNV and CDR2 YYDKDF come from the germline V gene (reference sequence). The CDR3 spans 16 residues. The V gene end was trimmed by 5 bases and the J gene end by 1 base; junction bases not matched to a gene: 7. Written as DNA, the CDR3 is TGTGCCACCAGCCCAGAGGGCGGGGGGAACACCGGGGAGCTGTTTTTT. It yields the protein CATSPEGGGNTGELFF.

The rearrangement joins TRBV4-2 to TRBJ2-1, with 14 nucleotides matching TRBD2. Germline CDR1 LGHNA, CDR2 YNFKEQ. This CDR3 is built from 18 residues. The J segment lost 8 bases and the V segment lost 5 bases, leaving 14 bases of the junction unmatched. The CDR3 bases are TGTGCCAGCAGCAAAAATTCCGGGACTAGCGGGGGCGGCGATGAGCAGTTCTTC. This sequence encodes CASSKNSGTSGGGDEQFF.

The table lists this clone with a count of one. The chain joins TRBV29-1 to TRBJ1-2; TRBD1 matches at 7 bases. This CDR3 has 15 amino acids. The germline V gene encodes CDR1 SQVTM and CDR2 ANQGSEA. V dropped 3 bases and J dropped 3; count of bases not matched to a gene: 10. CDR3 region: CSVEGRGIRDYGYTF. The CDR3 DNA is TGCAGCGTTGAGGGCAGGGGGATTCGGGACTATGGCTACACCTTC.

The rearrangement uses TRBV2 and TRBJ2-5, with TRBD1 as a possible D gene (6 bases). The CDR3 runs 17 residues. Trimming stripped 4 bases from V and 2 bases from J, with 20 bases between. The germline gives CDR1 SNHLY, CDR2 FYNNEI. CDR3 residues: CASSGNRVFVQQETQYF. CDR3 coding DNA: TGTGCCAGCAGTGGAAACAGGGTTTTTGTTCAACAAGAGACCCAGTACTTC.

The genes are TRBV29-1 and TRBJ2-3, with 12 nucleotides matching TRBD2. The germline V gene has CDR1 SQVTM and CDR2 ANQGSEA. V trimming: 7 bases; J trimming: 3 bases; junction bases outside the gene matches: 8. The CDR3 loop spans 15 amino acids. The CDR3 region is CSAKLAGGRTDTQYF. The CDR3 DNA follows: TGCAGCGCCAAACTAGCGGGGGGCCGTACAGATACGCAGTATTTT.

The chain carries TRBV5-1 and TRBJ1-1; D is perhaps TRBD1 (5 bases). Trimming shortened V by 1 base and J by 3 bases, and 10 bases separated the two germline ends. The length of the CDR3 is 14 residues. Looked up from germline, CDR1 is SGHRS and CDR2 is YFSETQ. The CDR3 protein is CASSLSGGDTEAFF. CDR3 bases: TGCGCCAGCAGCTTGTCTGGGGGGGACACTGAAGCTTTCTTT.

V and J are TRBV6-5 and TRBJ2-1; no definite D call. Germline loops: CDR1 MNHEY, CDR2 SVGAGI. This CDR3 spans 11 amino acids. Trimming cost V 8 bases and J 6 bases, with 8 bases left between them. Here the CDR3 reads CASSVSNEQFF. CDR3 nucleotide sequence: TGTGCCAGCTCGGTATCCAATGAGCAGTTCTTC.

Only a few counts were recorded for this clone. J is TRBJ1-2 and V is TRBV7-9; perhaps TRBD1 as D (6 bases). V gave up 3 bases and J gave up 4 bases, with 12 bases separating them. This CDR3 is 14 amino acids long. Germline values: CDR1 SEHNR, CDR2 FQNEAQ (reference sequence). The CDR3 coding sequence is TGTGCCAGCAGCTTGGTGGGGGCCATCTATGGCTACACCTTC. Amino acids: CASSLVGAIYGYTF.

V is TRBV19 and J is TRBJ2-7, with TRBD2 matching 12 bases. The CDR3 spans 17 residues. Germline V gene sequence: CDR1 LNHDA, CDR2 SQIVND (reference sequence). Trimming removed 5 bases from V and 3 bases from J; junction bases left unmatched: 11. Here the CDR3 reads CASSPHSLAGGIYEQYF. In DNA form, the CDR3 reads TGTGCCAGTAGTCCCCACTCCCTAGCGGGGGGGATCTACGAGCAGTACTTC.

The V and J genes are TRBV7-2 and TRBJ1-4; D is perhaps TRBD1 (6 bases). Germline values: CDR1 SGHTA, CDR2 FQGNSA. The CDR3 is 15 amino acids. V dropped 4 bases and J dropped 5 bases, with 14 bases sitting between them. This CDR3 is CASSWKTGLNEKLFF. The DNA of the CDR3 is TGTGCCAGCAGCTGGAAGACAGGACTGAATGAAAAACTGTTTTTT.

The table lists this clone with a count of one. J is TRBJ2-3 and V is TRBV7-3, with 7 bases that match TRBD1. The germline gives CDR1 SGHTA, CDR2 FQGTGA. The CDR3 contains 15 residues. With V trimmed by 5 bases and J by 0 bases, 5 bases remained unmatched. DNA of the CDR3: TGTGCCAGCAGCCCTACAGGGGCTAGCACAGATACGCAGTATTTT. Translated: CASSPTGASTDTQYF.

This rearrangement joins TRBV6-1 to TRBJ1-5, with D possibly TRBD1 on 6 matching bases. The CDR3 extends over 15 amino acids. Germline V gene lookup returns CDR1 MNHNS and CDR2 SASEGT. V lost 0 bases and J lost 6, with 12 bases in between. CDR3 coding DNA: TGTGCCAGCAGTGAAGCCAGGGGAATGGGTCAGCCCCAGCATTTT. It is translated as CASSEARGMGQPQHF.

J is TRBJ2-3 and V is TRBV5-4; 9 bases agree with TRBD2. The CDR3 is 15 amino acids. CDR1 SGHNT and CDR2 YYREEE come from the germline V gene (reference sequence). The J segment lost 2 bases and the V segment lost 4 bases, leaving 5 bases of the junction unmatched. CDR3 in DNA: TGTGCCAGCAGCGCCGGGACTAGCCCCACAGATACGCAGTATTTT. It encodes CASSAGTSPTDTQYF.

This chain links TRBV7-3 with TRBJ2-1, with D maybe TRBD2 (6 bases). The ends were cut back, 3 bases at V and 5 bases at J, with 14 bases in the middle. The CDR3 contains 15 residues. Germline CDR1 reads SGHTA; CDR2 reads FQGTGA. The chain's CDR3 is CASSLVAGTHNEQFF. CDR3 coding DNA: TGTGCCAGCAGCTTGGTGGCGGGGACCCACAATGAGCAGTTCTTC.

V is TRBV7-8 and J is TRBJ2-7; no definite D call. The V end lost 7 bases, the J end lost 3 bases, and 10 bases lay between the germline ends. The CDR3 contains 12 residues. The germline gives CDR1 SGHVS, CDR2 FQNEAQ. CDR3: CASNNYNYEQYF. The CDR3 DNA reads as TGTGCCAGCAACAATTATAACTACGAGCAGTACTTC.

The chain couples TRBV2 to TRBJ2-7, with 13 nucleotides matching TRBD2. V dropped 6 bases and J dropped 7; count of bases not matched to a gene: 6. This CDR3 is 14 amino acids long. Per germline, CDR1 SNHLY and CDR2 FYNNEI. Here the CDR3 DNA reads TGTGCCAGCAGAGCGCAGACTAGCGGGGGGGAGCAGTACTTC. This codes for CASRAQTSGGEQYF.

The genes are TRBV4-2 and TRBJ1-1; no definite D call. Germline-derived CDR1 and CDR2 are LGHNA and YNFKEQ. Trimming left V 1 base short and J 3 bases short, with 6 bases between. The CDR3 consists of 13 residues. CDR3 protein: CASSQVIDTEAFF. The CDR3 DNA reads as TGTGCCAGCAGCCAAGTTATTGACACTGAAGCTTTCTTT.